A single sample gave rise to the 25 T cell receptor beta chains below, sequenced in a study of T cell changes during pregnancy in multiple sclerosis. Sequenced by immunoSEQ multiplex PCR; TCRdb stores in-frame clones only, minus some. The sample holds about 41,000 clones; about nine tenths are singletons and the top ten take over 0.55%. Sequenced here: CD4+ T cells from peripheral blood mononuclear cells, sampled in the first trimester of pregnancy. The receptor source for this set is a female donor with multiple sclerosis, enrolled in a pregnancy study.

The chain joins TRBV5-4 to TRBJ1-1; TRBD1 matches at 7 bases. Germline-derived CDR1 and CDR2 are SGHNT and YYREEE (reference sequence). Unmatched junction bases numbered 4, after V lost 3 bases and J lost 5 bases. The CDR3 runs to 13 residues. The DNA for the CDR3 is TGTGCCAGCAGCTCTACAGGGGCAACTGAAGCTTTCTTT. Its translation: CASSSTGATEAFF.

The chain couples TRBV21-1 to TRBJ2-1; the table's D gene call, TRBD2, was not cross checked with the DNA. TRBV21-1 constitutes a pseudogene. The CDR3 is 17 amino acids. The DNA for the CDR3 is TGTGCCAGCAGCAAGACTCCGACTAGCACAGTTTACAATGAGCAGTTCTTC. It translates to CASSKTPTSTVYNEQFF.

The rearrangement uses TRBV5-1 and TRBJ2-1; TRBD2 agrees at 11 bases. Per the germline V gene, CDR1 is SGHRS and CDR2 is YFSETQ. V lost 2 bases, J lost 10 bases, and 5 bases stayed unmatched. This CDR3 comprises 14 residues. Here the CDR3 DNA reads TGCGCCAGCAGCTTCACTAGCGGGAGTAGCGAGCAGTTCTTC. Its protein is CASSFTSGSSEQFF.

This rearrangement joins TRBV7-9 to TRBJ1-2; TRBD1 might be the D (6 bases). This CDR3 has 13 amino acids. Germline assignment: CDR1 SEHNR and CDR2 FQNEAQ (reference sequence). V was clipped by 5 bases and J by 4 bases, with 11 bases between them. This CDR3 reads CASSPDSLYGYTF. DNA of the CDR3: TGTGCCAGCAGCCCGGACAGCCTCTATGGCTACACCTTC.

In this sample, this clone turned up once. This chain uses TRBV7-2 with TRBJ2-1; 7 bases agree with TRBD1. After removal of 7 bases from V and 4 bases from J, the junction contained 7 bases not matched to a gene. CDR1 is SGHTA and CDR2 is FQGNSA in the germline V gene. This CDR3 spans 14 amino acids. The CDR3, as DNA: TGTGCCAGCAACCGGGACAGCTCATACAATGAGCAGTTCTTC. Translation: CASNRDSSYNEQFF.

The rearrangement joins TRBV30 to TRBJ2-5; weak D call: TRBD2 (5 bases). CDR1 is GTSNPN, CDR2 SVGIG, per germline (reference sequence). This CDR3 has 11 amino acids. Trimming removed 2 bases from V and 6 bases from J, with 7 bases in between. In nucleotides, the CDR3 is TGTGCCTGGAGTCCCGGGAAGACCCAGTACTTC. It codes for CAWSPGKTQYF.

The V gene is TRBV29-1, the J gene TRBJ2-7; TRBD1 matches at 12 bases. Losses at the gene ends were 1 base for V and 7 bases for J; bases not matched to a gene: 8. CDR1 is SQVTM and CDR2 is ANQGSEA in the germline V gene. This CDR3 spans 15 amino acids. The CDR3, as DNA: TGCAGCGTTGAAGGGCCGGGACAGGGGGCGAGGGAGCAGTACTTC. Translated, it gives CSVEGPGQGAREQYF.

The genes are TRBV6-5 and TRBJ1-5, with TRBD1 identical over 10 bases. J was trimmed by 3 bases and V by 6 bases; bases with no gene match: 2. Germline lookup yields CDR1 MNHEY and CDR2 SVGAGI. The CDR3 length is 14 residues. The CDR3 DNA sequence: TGTGCCAGCAGGACAGGGGGCTCCAATCAGCCCCAGCATTTT. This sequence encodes CASRTGGSNQPQHF.

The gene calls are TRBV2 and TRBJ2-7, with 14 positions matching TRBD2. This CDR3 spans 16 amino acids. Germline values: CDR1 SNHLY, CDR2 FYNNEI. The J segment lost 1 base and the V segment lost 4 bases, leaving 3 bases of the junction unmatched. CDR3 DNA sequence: TGTGCCAGCAGTGCTCGACTAGCGGGAGGGTCCTACGAGCAGTACTTC. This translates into CASSARLAGGSYEQYF.

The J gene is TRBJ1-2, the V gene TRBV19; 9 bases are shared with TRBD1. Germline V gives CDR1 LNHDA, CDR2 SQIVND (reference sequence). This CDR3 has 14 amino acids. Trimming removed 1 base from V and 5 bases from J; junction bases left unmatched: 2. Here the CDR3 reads CASSIAGTGYGYTF. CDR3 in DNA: TGTGCCAGTAGTATAGCCGGGACAGGGTATGGCTACACCTTC.

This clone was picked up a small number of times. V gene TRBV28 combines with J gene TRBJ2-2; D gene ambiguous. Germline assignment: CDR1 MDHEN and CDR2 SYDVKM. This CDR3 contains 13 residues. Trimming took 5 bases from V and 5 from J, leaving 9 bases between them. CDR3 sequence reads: CASSPLRTGELFF. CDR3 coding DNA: TGTGCCAGCAGTCCCCTGAGGACCGGGGAGCTGTTTTTT.

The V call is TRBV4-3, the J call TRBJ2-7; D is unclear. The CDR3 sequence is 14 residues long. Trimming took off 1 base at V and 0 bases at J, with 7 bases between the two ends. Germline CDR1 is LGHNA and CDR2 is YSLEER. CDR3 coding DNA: TGCGCCAGCAGCCAAGCGCGGAGCTCCTACGAGCAGTACTTC. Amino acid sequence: CASSQARSSYEQYF.

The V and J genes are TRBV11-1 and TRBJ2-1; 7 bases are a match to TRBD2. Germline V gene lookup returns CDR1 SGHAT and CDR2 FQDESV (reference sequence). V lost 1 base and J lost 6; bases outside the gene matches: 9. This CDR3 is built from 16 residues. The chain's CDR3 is CASSLEAGVATNEQFF. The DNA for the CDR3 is TGTGCCAGCAGCTTAGAGGCGGGAGTAGCCACCAATGAGCAGTTCTTC.

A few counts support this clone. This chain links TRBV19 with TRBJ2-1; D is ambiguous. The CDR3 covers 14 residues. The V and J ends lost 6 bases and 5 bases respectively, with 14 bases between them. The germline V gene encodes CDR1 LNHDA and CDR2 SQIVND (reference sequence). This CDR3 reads CASRVVSRHNEQFF. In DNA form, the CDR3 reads TGTGCCAGTAGGGTAGTTTCCCGCCACAATGAGCAGTTCTTC.

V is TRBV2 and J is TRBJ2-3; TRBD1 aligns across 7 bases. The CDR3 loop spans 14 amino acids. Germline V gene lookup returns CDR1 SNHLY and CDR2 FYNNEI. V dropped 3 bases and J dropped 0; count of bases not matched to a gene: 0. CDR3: CASSEGQSTDTQYF. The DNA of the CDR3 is TGTGCCAGCAGTGAGGGACAGAGCACAGATACGCAGTATTTT. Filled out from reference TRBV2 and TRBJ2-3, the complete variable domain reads EPEVTQTPSHQVTQMGQEVILRCVPISNHLYFYWYRQILGQKVEFLVSFYNNEISEKSEIFDDQFSVERPDGSNFTLKIRSTKLEDSAMYFCASSEGQSTDTQYFGPGTRLTVL.

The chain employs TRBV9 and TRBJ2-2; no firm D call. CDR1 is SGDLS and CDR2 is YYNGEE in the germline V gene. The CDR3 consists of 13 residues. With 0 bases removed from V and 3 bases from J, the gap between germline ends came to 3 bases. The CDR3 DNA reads TGTGCCAGCAGCGTAGTCTACACCGGGGAGCTGTTTTTT. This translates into CASSVVYTGELFF.

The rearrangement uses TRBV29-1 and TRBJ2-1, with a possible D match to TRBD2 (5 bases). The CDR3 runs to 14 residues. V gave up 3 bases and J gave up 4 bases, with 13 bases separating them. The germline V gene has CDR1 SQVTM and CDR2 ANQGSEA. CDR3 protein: CSVDNSRRYNEQFF. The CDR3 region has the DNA TGCAGCGTTGATAACTCCCGGAGGTACAATGAGCAGTTCTTC.

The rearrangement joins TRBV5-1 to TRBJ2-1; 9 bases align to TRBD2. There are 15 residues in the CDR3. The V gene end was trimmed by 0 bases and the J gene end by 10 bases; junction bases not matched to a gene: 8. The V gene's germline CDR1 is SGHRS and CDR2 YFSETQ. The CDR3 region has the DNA TGCGCCAGCAGCTTGGTACTAGCGGGTAGAGGAGAGCAGTTCTTC. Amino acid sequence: CASSLVLAGRGEQFF.

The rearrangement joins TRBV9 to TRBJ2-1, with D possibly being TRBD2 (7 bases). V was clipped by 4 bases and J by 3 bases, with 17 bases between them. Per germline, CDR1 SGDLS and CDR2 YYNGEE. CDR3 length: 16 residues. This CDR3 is CASSPRGGGGYNEQFF. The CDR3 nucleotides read TGTGCCAGCAGCCCGAGGGGGGGTGGTGGCTACAATGAGCAGTTCTTC.

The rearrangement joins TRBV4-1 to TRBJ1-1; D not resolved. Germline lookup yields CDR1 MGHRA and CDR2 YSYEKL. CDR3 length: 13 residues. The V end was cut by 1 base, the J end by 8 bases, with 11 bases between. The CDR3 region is CASSQGSGMEAFF. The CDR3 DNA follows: TGCGCCAGCAGCCAAGGGTCAGGAATGGAAGCTTTCTTT.

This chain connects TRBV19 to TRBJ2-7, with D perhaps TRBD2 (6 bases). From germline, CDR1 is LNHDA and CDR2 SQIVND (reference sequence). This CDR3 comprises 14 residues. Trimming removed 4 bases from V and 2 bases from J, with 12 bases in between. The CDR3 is CASSSGAPPYEQYF. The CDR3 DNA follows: TGTGCCAGTAGTAGCGGGGCCCCCCCCTACGAGCAGTACTTC. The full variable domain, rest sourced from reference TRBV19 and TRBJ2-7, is DGGITQSPKYLFRKEGQNVTLSCEQNLNHDAMYWYRQDPGQGLRLIYYSQIVNDFQKGDIAEGYSVSREKKESFPLTVTSAQKNPTAFYLCASSSGAPPYEQYFGPGTRLTVT.

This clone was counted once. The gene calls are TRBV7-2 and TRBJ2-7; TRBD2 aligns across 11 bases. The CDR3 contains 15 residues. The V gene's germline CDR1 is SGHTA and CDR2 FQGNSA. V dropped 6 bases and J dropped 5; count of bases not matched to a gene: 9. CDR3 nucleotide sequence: TGTGCCAGCAGGAAAACTAGCGGGAGTACCCACGAGCAGTACTTC. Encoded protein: CASRKTSGSTHEQYF.

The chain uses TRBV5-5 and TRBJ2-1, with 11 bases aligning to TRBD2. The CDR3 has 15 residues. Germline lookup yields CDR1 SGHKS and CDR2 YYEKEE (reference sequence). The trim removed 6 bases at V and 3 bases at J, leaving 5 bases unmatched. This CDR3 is CASTRGLADYNEQFF. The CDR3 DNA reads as TGTGCCAGCACCAGGGGACTAGCGGACTACAATGAGCAGTTCTTC.

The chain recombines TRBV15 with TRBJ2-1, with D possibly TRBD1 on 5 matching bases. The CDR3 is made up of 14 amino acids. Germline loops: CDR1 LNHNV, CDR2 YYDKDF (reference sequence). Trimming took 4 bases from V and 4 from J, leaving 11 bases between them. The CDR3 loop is CATSKGRVYNEQFF. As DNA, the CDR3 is TGTGCCACCAGCAAGGGCAGGGTTTACAATGAGCAGTTCTTC.

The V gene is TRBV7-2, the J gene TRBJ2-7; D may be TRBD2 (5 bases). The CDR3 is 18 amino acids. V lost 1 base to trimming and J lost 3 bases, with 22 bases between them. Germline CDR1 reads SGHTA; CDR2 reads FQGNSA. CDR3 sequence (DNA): TGTGCCAGCAGCTTAGACCCCCCCCAGCGCCCCGGAGGCTACGAGCAGTACTTC. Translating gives CASSLDPPQRPGGYEQYF.